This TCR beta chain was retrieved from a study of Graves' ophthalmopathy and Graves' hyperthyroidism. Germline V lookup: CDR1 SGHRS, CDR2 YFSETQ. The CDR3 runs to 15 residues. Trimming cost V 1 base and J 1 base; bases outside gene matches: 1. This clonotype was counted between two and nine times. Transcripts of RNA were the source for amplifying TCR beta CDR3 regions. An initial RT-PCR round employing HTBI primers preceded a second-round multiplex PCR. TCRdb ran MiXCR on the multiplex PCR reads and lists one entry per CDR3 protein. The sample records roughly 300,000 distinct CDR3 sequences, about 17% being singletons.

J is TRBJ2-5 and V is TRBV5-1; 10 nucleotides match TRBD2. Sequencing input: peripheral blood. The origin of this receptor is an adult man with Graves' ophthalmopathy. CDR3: CASSLTSGVQETQYF. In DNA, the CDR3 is TGCGCCAGCAGCTTGACTAGCGGGGTCCAAGAGACCCAGTACTTC.